This TCR beta chain was found in a study of blood T cell repertoires in COVID-19. In the study overall: Researchers got acute and convalescent COVID-19 samples from the United States, Italy and Spain. In each case, the material was cDNA or gDNA derived from T cells, B-cell-depleted T cells, or PBMCs.

The V gene end was trimmed by 1 base and the J gene end by 2 bases; junction bases not matched to a gene: 8. Germline CDR1 is LGHDT and CDR2 is YNNKEL (reference sequence). The CDR3 contains 16 residues. Original processing notes: For nucleated cells, counts were estimated from reference gene primer amplification. Produced via immunoSEQ multiplex PCR; TCRdb's table is partial and in-frame only. From that table come the V and J calls and clone size; the DNA was used to work out D and trimming. The sample holds a few hundred thousand clones, 70% to 90% seen once. This sequence was found in a woman aged 18-29 years who had recovered from COVID-19. The chain combines TRBV3-1 (or the pseudogene TRBV3-2) with TRBJ2-7; 7 bases match TRBD1. Material for sequencing was peripheral blood. This CDR3 is CASSQARDRQPYEQYF. The CDR3 nucleotides are TGTGCCAGCAGCCAAGCCAGGGACAGACAACCCTACGAGCAGTACTTC.